The TCR beta chain under discussion was sequenced for a study of chemoradiotherapy in HPV16-positive cancers. Assay used: immunoSEQ multiplex PCR; TCRdb lists only in-frame clones, some missing. The sample has tens of thousands of clones, roughly 86% seen once. V lost 0 bases and J lost 5, with 5 bases in between. In germline, CDR1 is SGHAT, CDR2 FQNNGV. The CDR3 length is 13 residues. The rearrangement joins TRBV11-2 to TRBJ2-1; no reliable D call. The clonotype comes from a human donor with HPV-associated anogenital cancer. This sample comprised blood, obtained from a patient who underwent chemoradiotherapy. CDR3 region: CASSLEVHNEQFF. The CDR3 DNA is TGTGCCAGCAGCTTAGAAGTCCACAATGAGCAGTTCTTC.